A selection of T cell receptor beta chains follows, all from one sample in a study of blood T cell repertoires in COVID-19. Measured with immunoSEQ multiplex PCR; TCRdb has only the in-frame clones, and not every one. The repertoire holds under 250,000 clones, with about four fifths as singletons. Sequences were obtained from peripheral blood. The receptors derive from a woman aged 18 to 35 with acute or convalescent COVID-19. CDR3s include the opening cysteine and the closing phenylalanine or tryptophan. The D gene is left open where the match is weak. The size field is filled for only some rows; it gives once, few, many or a size class.

D	V	size	J	CDR3	DNA
TRBD2	TRBV2	.	TRBJ2-5	CASSDASGEPRTQYF	TGTGCCAGCAGTGACGCTAGCGGAGAGCCTCGGACCCAGTACTTC
.	TRBV19	.	TRBJ1-1	CASSIRENTEAFF	TGTGCCAGTAGTATCCGGGAGAACACTGAAGCTTTCTTT
TRBD1	TRBV19	.	TRBJ2-2	CASRLIFSWDRVNTGELFF	TGTGCCAGTAGACTAATATTTAGTTGGGACAGGGTGAACACCGGGGAGCTGTTTTTT
TRBD2	TRBV10-3	few	TRBJ2-1	CAIGRLLAGDGEQFF	TGTGCCATCGGCCGCTTATTAGCGGGAGACGGTGAGCAGTTCTTC
.	TRBV21-1	.	TRBJ2-7	CASSKDVRLDSYEQYF	TGTGCCAGCAGCAAAGACGTGCGCCTAGACTCCTACGAGCAGTACTTC
.	TRBV19	few	TRBJ2-7	CATAHLGGYEQYF	TGTGCCACCGCCCACCTAGGGGGTTACGAGCAGTACTTC
.	TRBV2	.	TRBJ2-1	CASSDARDNNEQFF	TGTGCCAGCAGTGACGCTCGAGATAATAATGAGCAGTTCTTC
.	TRBV11-3	.	TRBJ2-1	CASSLRGGAYNEQFF	TGTGCCAGCAGCTTACGCGGCGGGGCCTACAATGAGCAGTTCTTC
.	TRBV7-9	.	TRBJ2-5	CASSYQGSGETQYF	TGTGCCAGCAGCTACCAGGGTAGTGGGGAGACCCAGTACTTC
.	TRBV6-5	once	TRBJ2-1	CASSYSPQDEQFF	TGTGCCAGCAGTTATTCGCCTCAGGATGAGCAGTTCTTC
TRBD1	TRBV12-3/TRBV12-4	.	TRBJ1-6	CASQTGVGSPLHF	TGTGCCAGCCAGACAGGGGTAGGGTCACCCCTCCACTTT
.	TRBV4-2	.	TRBJ1-5	CASSGGPMGAVQPQHF	TGTGCCAGCAGCGGGGGTCCTATGGGGGCCGTTCAGCCCCAGCATTTT
TRBD1	TRBV6-5	.	TRBJ1-1	CASTGTGNTEAFF	TGTGCCAGCACAGGGACAGGGAACACTGAAGCTTTCTTT
.	TRBV19	.	TRBJ2-2	CASSISAAFGESGELFF	TGTGCCAGTAGTATATCAGCCGCGTTTGGGGAGTCCGGGGAGCTGTTTTTT
.	TRBV9	.	TRBJ2-5	CASSLQGGETQYF	TGTGCCAGCAGCCTCCAGGGGGGAGAGACCCAGTACTTC
.	TRBV6-1	.	TRBJ2-1	CASSDWGLMGFF	TGTGCCAGCAGTGATTGGGGACTCATGGGGTTCTTC
TRBD2	TRBV29-1	.	TRBJ2-1	CSVDGSGGRSYNEQFF	TGCAGCGTTGACGGGTCGGGAGGGCGCTCCTACAATGAGCAGTTCTTC
.	TRBV14	.	TRBJ1-5	CASSHYLRCGGPGIYQPQHF	TGTGCCAGCAGCCATTATTTGCGTTGCGGGGGGCCGGGTATATATCAGCCCCAGCATTTT
TRBD1	TRBV11-2	few	TRBJ1-1	CASSLGGQRTEAFF	TGTGCCAGCAGCTTAGGGGGACAGAGAACTGAAGCTTTCTTT
.	TRBV5-6	.	TRBJ1-6	CASSLVDRDNSPLHF	TGTGCCAGCAGCTTGGTCGACAGAGATAATTCACCCCTCCACTTT
TRBD2	TRBV27	.	TRBJ2-7	CASSTNLAGPSYEQYF	TGTGCCAGCAGTACCAACTTAGCGGGTCCCTCCTACGAGCAGTACTTC
.	TRBV18	.	TRBJ1-4	CASSPRVQGGEKLFF	TGTGCCAGCTCACCACGTGTCCAAGGGGGTGAAAAACTGTTTTTT
.	TRBV7-3	.	TRBJ1-3	CASSPSGGGNTIYF	TGTGCCAGCAGCCCCTCGGGGGGTGGAAACACCATATATTTT
.	TRBV24-1	.	TRBJ1-2	CATSDLSQVHGYTF	TGTGCCACCAGTGATTTGTCCCAGGTTCATGGCTACACCTTC
.	TRBV5-1	.	TRBJ1-4	CASRPGPTEATNEKLFF	TGCGCCAGCAGGCCCGGCCCGACAGAGGCAACTAATGAAAAACTGTTTTTT
.	TRBV27	.	TRBJ2-7	CASRGSRSYEQYF	TGTGCCAGCAGGGGCAGCCGATCCTACGAGCAGTACTTC
.	TRBV7-2	.	TRBJ1-1	CASSSNRAGGTEAFF	TGTGCCAGCAGCTCGAACAGGGCGGGGGGCACTGAAGCTTTCTTT
TRBD2	TRBV28	.	TRBJ2-1	CASSPRGEGPDEQFF	TGTGCCAGCAGTCCCCGGGGGGAGGGCCCAGATGAGCAGTTCTTC
TRBD2	TRBV13	.	TRBJ2-3	CASSPARLAGGTDTQYF	TGTGCCAGCAGCCCCGCCCGCCTAGCGGGGGGCACAGATACGCAGTATTTT
TRBD2	TRBV15	.	TRBJ2-3	CATSLAGADTQYF	TGTGCCACCAGCTTGGCGGGAGCGGATACGCAGTATTTT
TRBD1	TRBV5-4	few	TRBJ2-7	CAPQIPQAGGDEQYF	TGTGCCCCCCAAATCCCCCAGGCAGGGGGTGACGAGCAGTACTTC
TRBD2	TRBV4-1	.	TRBJ2-1	CASSQDEAGDRGNEQFF	TGCGCCAGCAGCCAAGATGAGGCGGGAGACAGAGGTAATGAGCAGTTCTTC
.	TRBV6-1	.	TRBJ2-5	CASSEAGETQYF	TGTGCCAGCAGTGAAGCCGGAGAGACCCAGTACTTC
TRBD1	TRBV20-1	few	TRBJ1-5	CSASQTGVAYQPQHF	TGCAGTGCTAGTCAAACAGGGGTGGCTTATCAGCCCCAGCATTTT
TRBD1	TRBV7-9	.	TRBJ1-6	CASTRGQSHNSPLHF	TGTGCCAGCACCAGGGGACAGAGTCATAATTCACCCCTCCACTTT
.	TRBV3-1/TRBV3-2	.	TRBJ1-2	CASSQMSGYGYTF	TGTGCCAGCAGCCAAATGTCGGGCTATGGCTACACCTTC
TRBD2	TRBV7-7	once	TRBJ2-1	CASSSGPQGEAVREGVDEQFF	TGTGCTAGCAGCTCTGGTCCGCAGGGCGAGGCTGTTCGGGAGGGCGTCGATGAGCAGTTCTTC
.	TRBV27	.	TRBJ1-2	CASSPQGPNYGYTF	TGTGCCAGCAGTCCACAGGGACCTAACTATGGCTACACCTTC
TRBD1	TRBV6-5	.	TRBJ1-6	CASSYSLGQGDSPLHF	TGTGCCAGCAGTTACTCACTGGGACAGGGGGATTCACCCCTCCACTTT
TRBD2	TRBV13	.	TRBJ2-1	CASSPLTSGEYNEQFF	TGTGCCAGCAGCCCCCTGACTAGCGGGGAATACAATGAGCAGTTCTTC
TRBD1	TRBV5-1	.	TRBJ1-2	CASSLVGAGGSGYTF	TGCGCCAGCAGCTTGGTAGGGGCAGGGGGTTCTGGCTACACCTTC
TRBD2	TRBV6-5	once	TRBJ2-3	CASSSWRAGAADTQYF	TGTGCCAGCAGTTCGTGGCGAGCGGGAGCTGCAGATACGCAGTATTTT
TRBD1	TRBV7-9	.	TRBJ1-2	CASSSNSRGTGGNGYTF	TGTGCCAGCAGCTCAAATAGTAGGGGGACAGGAGGTAATGGCTACACCTTC
TRBD1	TRBV19	.	TRBJ1-4	CASSMGRNRGSNEKLFF	TGTGCCAGTAGTATGGGCCGTAACAGGGGCTCTAATGAAAAACTGTTTTTT
TRBD1	TRBV4-3	.	TRBJ2-7	CASSQDQTGDSYEQYF	TGCGCCAGCAGCCAGGACCAGACAGGGGATTCCTACGAGCAGTACTTC
TRBD1	TRBV29-1	.	TRBJ1-5	CSVVQGADQPQHF	TGCAGCGTTGTCCAGGGGGCGGATCAGCCCCAGCATTTT